What follows are 26 T cell receptor beta chains derived from one specimen sequenced in a study of identical twins. TCRdb itself ran the 5' RACE reads through MiXCR, one entry per CDR3 protein. The data show 550,000 to 700,000 distinct CDR3 sequences, 21% seen once. This sample also appeared in a second study, on T cells expressing NK-cell markers.

Sequencing was carried out using PBMCs. Source of these receptors: a woman in her late teens or twenties in good health.

The CDR3, as DNA: TGTGCCAGAGCGGGGGGGAACTCCTACGAGCAGTACTTC. It yields the protein CARAGGNSYEQYF. The chain combines TRBV2 with TRBJ2-7, with TRBD2 matching 10 bases. This CDR3 region has 13 residues. Germline V gives CDR1 SNHLY, CDR2 FYNNEI. Unmatched junction bases numbered 2, after V lost 9 bases and J lost 0 bases.

This clonotype was recorded once. This sequence joins TRBV12-2 and TRBJ2-7; the DNA was not used to check the table's D call, TRBD1. TRBV12-2 is a pseudogene. This CDR3 region has 12 residues. CDR3 in amino acids: CASRPSRGGQYF. CDR3 nucleotides: TGTGCAAGTCGCCCCAGTAGGGGCGGGCAGTACTTC.

This clonotype was seen a few times. The V gene is TRBV29-1, the J gene TRBJ2-7; D remains unclear. Germline CDR1 SQVTM, CDR2 ANQGSEA. CDR3 length equals 12 residues. V was shortened by 5 bases and J by 3 bases, with 11 bases between the two germline ends. The CDR3 protein is CSVKSIYYEQYF. The CDR3 DNA reads TGCAGCGTTAAGAGTATCTACTACGAGCAGTACTTC.

V gene TRBV2 combines with J gene TRBJ2-7, with TRBD1 matching 9 bases. The CDR3 runs to 10 residues. Trimming cost V 6 bases and J 9 bases; bases outside gene matches: 0. The germline V gene has CDR1 SNHLY and CDR2 FYNNEI. The CDR3 coding sequence is TGTGCCAGCAGGGGACAGGGGCAGTACTTC. Protein product: CASRGQGQYF.

The chain carries TRBV5-4 and TRBJ2-5; 10 bases match TRBD2. Germline lookup yields CDR1 SGHNT and CDR2 YYREEE (reference sequence). This CDR3 spans 17 amino acids. V was pared by 0 bases and J by 0 bases, with 5 bases of the junction left unmatched. The CDR3 DNA sequence: TGTGCCAGCAGCTTGGGGTTGACTAGCGGGCACCAAGAGACCCAGTACTTC. This gives the protein CASSLGLTSGHQETQYF.

There are many counts of this clonotype. The chain couples TRBV29-1 to TRBJ2-7, with D perhaps TRBD1 (8 bases). The CDR3 runs 17 residues. CDR1 and CDR2 from the germline V gene are SQVTM and ANQGSEA. Trimming took 0 bases from V and 6 from J, leaving 24 bases between them. This CDR3 reads CSVEDRGQGGGPSEQYF. CDR3 DNA: TGCAGCGTTGAAGATCGTGGACAGGGAGGGGGGCCTTCCGAGCAGTACTTC.

V and J are TRBV2 and TRBJ1-5; D is unresolved. V shed 7 bases and J shed 3 bases, with 10 bases lying between them. This CDR3 comprises 13 residues. The V gene's germline CDR1 is SNHLY and CDR2 FYNNEI. The CDR3 reads CASMWASNQPQHF. The CDR3 region has the DNA TGTGCCAGCATGTGGGCCTCCAATCAGCCCCAGCATTTT.

The DNA of the CDR3 is TGTGCCAGCAGCCAAGCTTGGGGCAGGGGGCTGGAAAACACCATATATTTT. Its protein is CASSQAWGRGLENTIYF. This chain uses TRBV14 with TRBJ1-3; TRBD1 agrees at 8 bases. V lost 1 base to trimming and J lost 6 bases; unmatched junction nucleotides: 11. This CDR3 comprises 17 residues. In germline, CDR1 is SGHDN, CDR2 FVKESK. Full variable domain (outside the CDR3, taken from reference TRBV14 and TRBJ1-3): EAGVTQFPSHSVIEKGQTVTLRCDPISGHDNLYWYRRVMGKEIKFLLHFVKESKQDESGMPNNRFLAERTGGTYSTLKVQPAELEDSGVYFCASSQAWGRGLENTIYFGEGSWLTVV.

This clonotype came up a few times. The gene calls are TRBV20-1 and TRBJ2-7; 7 nucleotides line up with TRBD1. Germline V gives CDR1 DFQATT, CDR2 SNEGSKA (reference sequence). The CDR3 covers 15 residues. Germline trimming cut 5 bases from V and 0 bases from J; bases unmatched to any gene: 10. The CDR3 nucleotides are TGCAGTGCTGAGGACAGGCGAGCTTCCTCCTACGAGCAGTACTTC. Its translation: CSAEDRRASSYEQYF.

This clonotype has only a few counts. The rearrangement uses TRBV20-1 and TRBJ2-1; 10 nucleotides agree with TRBD2. There are 15 residues in the CDR3. CDR1 is DFQATT, CDR2 SNEGSKA, per germline (reference sequence). Losses at the gene ends were 4 bases for V and 1 base for J; bases not matched to a gene: 4. In DNA, the CDR3 is TGCAGTGCTACTAGCGGGAGAAGGTCCTACAATGAGCAGTTCTTC. Its protein product is CSATSGRRSYNEQFF.

This sequence joins TRBV6-5 and TRBJ2-6; TRBD2 agrees at 7 bases. CDR1 and CDR2 from the germline V gene are MNHEY and SVGAGI. This CDR3 is built from 15 residues. With V trimmed by 2 bases and J by 2 bases, 0 bases remained unmatched. The CDR3 reads CASSYGTTGANVLTF. CDR3 coding DNA: TGTGCCAGCAGTTACGGGACTACTGGGGCCAACGTCCTGACTTTC.

This clonotype was observed at least ten times. This chain connects TRBV20-1 to TRBJ2-7, with D perhaps assigned TRBD1 or TRBD2 (5 bases each). The CDR3 has 12 residues. Trimming took 5 bases from V and 7 from J, leaving 15 bases between them. The germline V gene encodes CDR1 DFQATT and CDR2 SNEGSKA (reference sequence). CDR3 in amino acids: CSALQASREQYF. DNA for the CDR3: TGCAGTGCTTTACAGGCTAGCAGAGAGCAGTACTTC.

The J gene is TRBJ2-1, the V gene TRBV6-2 or TRBV6-3; 7 nucleotides match TRBD2. Looked up from germline, CDR1 is MNHEY and CDR2 is SVGEGT. V lost 6 bases and J lost 4; bases outside the gene matches: 9. This CDR3 has 15 residues. The CDR3 bases are TGTGCCAGCAGGCGCCCCTTACTAGCGTACAATGAGCAGTTCTTC. Its translation: CASRRPLLAYNEQFF.

This clonotype was found a few times. The CDR3 loop reads CASSQQGERNTIYF. The CDR3 bases are TGTGCCAGCTCTCAACAGGGGGAAAGAAACACCATATATTTT. The gene calls are TRBV18 and TRBJ1-3; 8 positions agree with TRBD1. Trimming cost V 6 bases and J 5 bases; bases outside gene matches: 6. The CDR3 runs to 14 residues. Germline values: CDR1 KGHSH, CDR2 LQKENI.

This chain connects TRBV29-1 to TRBJ2-6; the D is unclear. Trimming removed 8 bases from V and 5 bases from J, with 10 bases in between. The CDR3 consists of 12 residues. Germline V lookup: CDR1 SQVTM, CDR2 ANQGSEA. The CDR3 loop is CSIIGRANVLTF. CDR3 DNA: TGCAGCATAATAGGGAGGGCCAACGTCCTGACTTTC.

In its sample, this clonotype was seen many times. This rearrangement joins TRBV4-2 to TRBJ2-7; D is perhaps TRBD1 or TRBD2 (6 bases each). The CDR3 runs to 16 residues. Germline assignment: CDR1 LGHNA and CDR2 YNFKEQ. Trimming removed 1 base at V and 2 bases at J, with 15 bases between. Here the CDR3 DNA reads TGTGCCAGCAGCCAAGCAGGCTACGGGGGCACCTACGAGCAGTACTTC. Amino acids: CASSQAGYGGTYEQYF.

This clonotype was detected many times. The rearrangement links TRBV6-5 to TRBJ2-2; TRBD1 matches 7 bases. The J segment lost 4 bases and the V segment lost 0 bases, leaving 5 bases of the junction unmatched. CDR3 length: 16 residues. Germline V gene sequence: CDR1 MNHEY, CDR2 SVGAGI. The CDR3 loop reads CASSYSRGLGTGELFF. The CDR3 nucleotides read TGTGCCAGCAGTTACTCGAGGGGGCTGGGCACCGGGGAGCTGTTTTTT.

The chain combines TRBV4-3 with TRBJ2-3; either TRBD1 or TRBD2 may supply D (6 bases each). The V end lost 2 bases, the J end lost 2 bases, and 17 bases lay between the germline ends. The CDR3 extends over 17 amino acids. From germline, CDR1 is LGHNA and CDR2 YSLEER. The CDR3 DNA is TGCGCCAGCAGCCAAAGAAGGGTGGAGGGGGACACAGATACGCAGTATTTT. Translated: CASSQRRVEGDTDTQYF.

This clonotype was detected only a few times. The rearrangement links TRBV29-1 to TRBJ2-1; the match to TRBD2 covers 8 bases. Germline V gives CDR1 SQVTM, CDR2 ANQGSEA. V was clipped by 7 bases and J by 0 bases; unmatched bases: 8. The CDR3 length is 15 residues. The CDR3 spells CSAKLAVVSYNEQFF. The DNA for the CDR3 is TGCAGCGCCAAACTAGCGGTAGTCTCCTACAATGAGCAGTTCTTC.

The V and J genes are TRBV4-3 and TRBJ2-2; no reliable D call. The CDR3 is made up of 12 amino acids. Trimming stripped 1 base from V and 7 bases from J, with 4 bases between. Germline values: CDR1 LGHNA, CDR2 YSLEER. In DNA form, the CDR3 reads TGCGCCAGCAGCCAAGGGGGCGGGGAGCTGTTTTTT. Protein sequence: CASSQGGGELFF.

This clonotype was picked up a small number of times. V is TRBV6-5 and J is TRBJ2-5, with 9 bases lining up with TRBD2. Germline loops: CDR1 MNHEY, CDR2 SVGAGI. V lost 4 bases to trimming and J lost 3 bases; unmatched junction nucleotides: 12. This CDR3 is built from 17 residues. The CDR3 protein is CASSSGRTSAIKETQYF. CDR3 nucleotide sequence: TGTGCCAGCAGTTCGGGGAGGACTAGCGCAATAAAAGAGACCCAGTACTTC.

This clonotype was observed a few times. The rearrangement joins TRBV6-5 to TRBJ1-5; unclear D gene. This CDR3 spans 14 amino acids. V shed 4 bases and J shed 4 bases, with 11 bases lying between them. Germline CDR1 and CDR2: MNHEY and SVGAGI. The CDR3: CASSSPRRNQPQHF. The CDR3 bases are TGTGCCAGCAGTTCCCCTCGGAGAAATCAGCCCCAGCATTTT.

This sequence joins TRBV20-1 and TRBJ2-1; the match to TRBD2 covers 13 bases. The CDR3 is made up of 15 amino acids. The germline V gene encodes CDR1 DFQATT and CDR2 SNEGSKA (reference sequence). With 2 bases clipped from V and 8 bases from J, the junction kept 6 bases outside the gene matches. The CDR3 DNA reads as TGCAGTGCTAGAACGGGACTAGCGGGATTCGATGAGCAGTTCTTC. Amino acid sequence: CSARTGLAGFDEQFF.

This clonotype showed up just a few times. The chain uses TRBV20-1 and TRBJ2-7; D is unresolved. The V end was cut by 3 bases, the J end by 2 bases, with 8 bases between. CDR3 size: 12 residues. Germline CDR1 is DFQATT and CDR2 is SNEGSKA (reference sequence). CDR3 in amino acids: CSASSSTYEQYF. CDR3 nucleotides: TGCAGTGCTAGTAGCTCAACCTACGAGCAGTACTTC.

This clonotype has more than one count but fewer than ten. The J gene is TRBJ1-1, the V gene TRBV15; D gene unclear. Between the trimmed V and J ends, which lost 5 bases and 1 base, there was a span of 11 bases. Germline CDR1 is LNHNV and CDR2 is YYDKDF (reference sequence). CDR3 length: 14 residues. The CDR3 coding sequence is TGTGCCACCAGCTTCCGGAGACAGAACACTGAAGCTTTCTTT. It encodes CATSFRRQNTEAFF.

This clonotype was seen a handful of times. This rearrangement joins TRBV20-1 to TRBJ1-2, with 10 bases that match TRBD1. Trimming took 3 bases from V and 7 from J; bases not matched to a gene: 5. Per the germline V gene, CDR1 is DFQATT and CDR2 is SNEGSKA (reference sequence). The CDR3 has 13 residues. CDR3 amino acids: CSARRQGAFGYTF. Written as DNA, the CDR3 is TGCAGTGCTAGGCGACAGGGGGCTTTTGGCTACACCTTC.